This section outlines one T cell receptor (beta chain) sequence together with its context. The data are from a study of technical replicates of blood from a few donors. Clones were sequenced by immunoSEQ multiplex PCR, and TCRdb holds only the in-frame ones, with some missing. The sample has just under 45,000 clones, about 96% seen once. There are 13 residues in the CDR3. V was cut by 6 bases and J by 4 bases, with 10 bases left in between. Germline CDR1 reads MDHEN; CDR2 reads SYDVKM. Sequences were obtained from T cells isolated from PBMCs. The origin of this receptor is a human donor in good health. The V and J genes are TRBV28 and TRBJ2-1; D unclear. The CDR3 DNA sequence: TGTGCCAGCAGCCCGAATACTTACAATGAGCAGTTCTTC. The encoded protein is CASSPNTYNEQFF.